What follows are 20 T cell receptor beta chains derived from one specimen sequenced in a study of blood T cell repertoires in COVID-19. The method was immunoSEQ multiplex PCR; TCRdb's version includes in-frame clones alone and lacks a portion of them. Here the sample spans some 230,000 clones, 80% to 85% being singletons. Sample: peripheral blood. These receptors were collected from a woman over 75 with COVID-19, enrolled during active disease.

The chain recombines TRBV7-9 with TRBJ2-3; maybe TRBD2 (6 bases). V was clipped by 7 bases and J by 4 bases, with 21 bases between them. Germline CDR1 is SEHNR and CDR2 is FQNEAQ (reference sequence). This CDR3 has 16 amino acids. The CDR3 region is CASNPPGGLGSDTQYF. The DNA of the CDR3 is TGTGCCAGCAACCCCCCAGGAGGGCTAGGGTCAGATACGCAGTATTTT.

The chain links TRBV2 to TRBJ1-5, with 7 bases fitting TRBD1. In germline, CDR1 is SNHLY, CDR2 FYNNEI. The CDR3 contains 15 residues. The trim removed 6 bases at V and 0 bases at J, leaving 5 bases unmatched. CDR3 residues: CASRLQGNSNQPQHF. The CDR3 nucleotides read TGTGCCAGCAGATTACAGGGGAATAGCAATCAGCCCCAGCATTTT.

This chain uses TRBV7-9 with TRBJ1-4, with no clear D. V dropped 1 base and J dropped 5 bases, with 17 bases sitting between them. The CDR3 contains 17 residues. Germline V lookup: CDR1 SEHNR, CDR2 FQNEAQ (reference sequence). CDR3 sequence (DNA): TGTGCCAGCAGCTTAGTAGCCCCGTTTCAGACGAATGAAAAACTGTTTTTT. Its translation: CASSLVAPFQTNEKLFF.

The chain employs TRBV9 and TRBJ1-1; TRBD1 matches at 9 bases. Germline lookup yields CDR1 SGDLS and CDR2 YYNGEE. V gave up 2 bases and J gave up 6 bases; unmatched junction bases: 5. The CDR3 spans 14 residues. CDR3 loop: CASSVGTGYAEAFF. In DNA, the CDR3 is TGTGCCAGCAGCGTTGGGACAGGGTACGCTGAAGCTTTCTTT.

The CDR3 DNA reads as TGTGCCGGACAGGGTTACACCGGGGAGCTGTTTTTT. Its protein product is CAGQGYTGELFF. This sequence joins TRBV19 and TRBJ2-2; 8 bases are shared with TRBD1. The CDR3 loop spans 12 amino acids. The V and J ends lost 11 bases and 3 bases, in that order; junction bases with no gene match: 2. In germline, CDR1 is LNHDA, CDR2 SQIVND (reference sequence).

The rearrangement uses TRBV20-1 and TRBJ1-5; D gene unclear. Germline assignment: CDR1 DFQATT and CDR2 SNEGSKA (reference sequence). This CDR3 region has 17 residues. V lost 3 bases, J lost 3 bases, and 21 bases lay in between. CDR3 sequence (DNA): TGCAGTGCTAGTCGGGGAAGGACGGACGGGGTCAATCAGCCCCAGCATTTT. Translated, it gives CSASRGRTDGVNQPQHF.

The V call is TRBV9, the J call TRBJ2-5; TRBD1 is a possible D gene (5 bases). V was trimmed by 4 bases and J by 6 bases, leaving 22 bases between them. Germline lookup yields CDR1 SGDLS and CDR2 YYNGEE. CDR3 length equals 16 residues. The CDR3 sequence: CASSPPRVLRSKTQYF. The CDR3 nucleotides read TGTGCCAGCAGCCCCCCCAGGGTACTTCGCAGTAAGACCCAGTACTTC.

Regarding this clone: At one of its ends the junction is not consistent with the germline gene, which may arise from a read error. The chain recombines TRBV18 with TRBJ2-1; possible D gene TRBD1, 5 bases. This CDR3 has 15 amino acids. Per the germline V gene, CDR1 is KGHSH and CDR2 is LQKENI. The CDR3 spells CASSPRKGLYDEQFF. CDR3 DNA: TGTGCCAGCTCACCACGGAAGGGGCTCTACGATGAGCAGTTCTTC.

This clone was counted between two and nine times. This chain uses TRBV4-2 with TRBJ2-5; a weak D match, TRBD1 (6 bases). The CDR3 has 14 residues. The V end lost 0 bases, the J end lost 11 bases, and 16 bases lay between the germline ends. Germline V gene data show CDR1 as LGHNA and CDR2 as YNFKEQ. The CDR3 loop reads CASSQDWVTGAQYF. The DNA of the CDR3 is TGTGCCAGCAGCCAAGATTGGGTGACAGGTGCACAGTACTTC.

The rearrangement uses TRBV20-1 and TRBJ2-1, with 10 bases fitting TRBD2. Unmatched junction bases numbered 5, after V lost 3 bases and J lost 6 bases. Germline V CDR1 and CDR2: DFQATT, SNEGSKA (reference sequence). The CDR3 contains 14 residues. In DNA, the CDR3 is TGCAGTGCTAGTTTAGCGGGGGGCTCCAATGAGCAGTTCTTC. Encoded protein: CSASLAGGSNEQFF.

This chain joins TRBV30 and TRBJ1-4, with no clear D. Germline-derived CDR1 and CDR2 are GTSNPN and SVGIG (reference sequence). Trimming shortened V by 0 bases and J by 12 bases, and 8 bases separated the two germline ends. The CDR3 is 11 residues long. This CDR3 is CAWSVRGELFF. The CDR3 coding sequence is TGTGCCTGGAGTGTACGCGGGGAACTGTTTTTT.

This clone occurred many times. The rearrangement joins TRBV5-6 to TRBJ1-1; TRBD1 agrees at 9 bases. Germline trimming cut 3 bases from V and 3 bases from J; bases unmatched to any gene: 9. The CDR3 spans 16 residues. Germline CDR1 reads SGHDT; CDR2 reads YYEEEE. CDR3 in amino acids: CASSSFGTGLYTEAFF. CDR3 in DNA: TGTGCCAGCAGCTCCTTTGGGACAGGGCTGTACACTGAAGCTTTCTTT.

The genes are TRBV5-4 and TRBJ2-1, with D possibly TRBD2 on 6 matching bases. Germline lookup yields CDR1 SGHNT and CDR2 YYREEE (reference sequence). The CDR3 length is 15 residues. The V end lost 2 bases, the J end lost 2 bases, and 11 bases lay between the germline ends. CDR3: CASSLRWGAYNEQFF. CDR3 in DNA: TGTGCCAGCAGCTTAAGGTGGGGGGCCTACAATGAGCAGTTCTTC.

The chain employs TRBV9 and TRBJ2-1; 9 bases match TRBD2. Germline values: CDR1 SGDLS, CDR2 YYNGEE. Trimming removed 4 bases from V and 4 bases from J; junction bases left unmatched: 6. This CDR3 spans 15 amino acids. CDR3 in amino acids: CASSLSGGPYNEQFF. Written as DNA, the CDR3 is TGTGCCAGCAGCTTAAGCGGGGGGCCTTACAATGAGCAGTTCTTC.

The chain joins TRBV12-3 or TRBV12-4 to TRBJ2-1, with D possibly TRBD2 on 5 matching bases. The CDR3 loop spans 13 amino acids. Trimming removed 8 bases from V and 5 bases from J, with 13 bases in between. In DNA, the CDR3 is TGTGCCAGCCTACCTTACGGGGACAATGAGCAGTTCTTC. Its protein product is CASLPYGDNEQFF.

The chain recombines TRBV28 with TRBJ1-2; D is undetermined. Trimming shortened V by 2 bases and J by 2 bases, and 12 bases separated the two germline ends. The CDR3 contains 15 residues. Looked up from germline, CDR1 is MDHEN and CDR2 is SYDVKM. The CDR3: CASSLITVNNYGYTF. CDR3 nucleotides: TGTGCCAGCAGTTTAATTACAGTGAACAACTATGGCTACACCTTC.

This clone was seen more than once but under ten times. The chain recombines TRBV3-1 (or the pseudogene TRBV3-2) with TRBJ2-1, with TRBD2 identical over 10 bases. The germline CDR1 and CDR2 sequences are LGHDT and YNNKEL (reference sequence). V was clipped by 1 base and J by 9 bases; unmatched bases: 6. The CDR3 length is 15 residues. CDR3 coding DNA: TGTGCCAGCAGCCAAGGATCTAGCGGGGGCGGTGAGCAGTTCTTC. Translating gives CASSQGSSGGGEQFF.

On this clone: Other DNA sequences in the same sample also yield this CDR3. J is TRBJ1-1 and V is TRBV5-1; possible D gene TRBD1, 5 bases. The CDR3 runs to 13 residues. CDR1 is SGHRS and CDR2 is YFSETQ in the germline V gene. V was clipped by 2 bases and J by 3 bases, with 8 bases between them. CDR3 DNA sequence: TGCGCCAGCAGCTTTGGGGGGGACACTGAAGCTTTCTTT. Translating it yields CASSFGGDTEAFF. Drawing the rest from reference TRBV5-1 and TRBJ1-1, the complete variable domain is KAGVTQTPRYLIKTRGQQVTLSCSPISGHRSVSWYQQTPGQGLQFLFEYFSETQRNKGNFPGRFSGRQFSNSRSEMNVSTLELGDSALYLCASSFGGDTEAFFGQGTRLTVV.

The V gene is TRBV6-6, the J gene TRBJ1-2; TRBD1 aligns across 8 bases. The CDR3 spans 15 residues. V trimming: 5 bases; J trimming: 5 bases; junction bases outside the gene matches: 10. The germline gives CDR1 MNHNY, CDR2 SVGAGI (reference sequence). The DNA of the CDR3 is TGTGCCAGCAGTGCCTCAGGGGGCGCGGAGTATGGCTACACCTTC. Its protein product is CASSASGGAEYGYTF.

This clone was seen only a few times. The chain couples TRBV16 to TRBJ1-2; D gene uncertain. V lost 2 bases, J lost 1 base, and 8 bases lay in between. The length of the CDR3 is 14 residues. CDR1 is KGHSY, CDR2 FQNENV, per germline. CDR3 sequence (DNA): TGTGCCAGCAGCCAAAGGAGGGATAACTATGGCTACACCTTC. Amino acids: CASSQRRDNYGYTF.